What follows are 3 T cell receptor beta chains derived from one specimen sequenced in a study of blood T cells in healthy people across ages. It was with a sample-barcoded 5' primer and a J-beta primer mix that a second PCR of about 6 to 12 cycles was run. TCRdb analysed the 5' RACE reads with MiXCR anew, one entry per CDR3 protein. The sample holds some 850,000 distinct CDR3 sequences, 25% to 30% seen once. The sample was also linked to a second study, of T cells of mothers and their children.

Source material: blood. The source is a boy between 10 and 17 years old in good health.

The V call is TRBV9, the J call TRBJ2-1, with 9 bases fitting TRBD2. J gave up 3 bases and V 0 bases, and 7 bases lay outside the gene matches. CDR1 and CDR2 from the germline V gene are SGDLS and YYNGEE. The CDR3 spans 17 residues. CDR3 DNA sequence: TGTGCCAGCAGCGTAGTTGCGCTAGCGGGGAGCTACAATGAGCAGTTCTTC. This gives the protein CASSVVALAGSYNEQFF.

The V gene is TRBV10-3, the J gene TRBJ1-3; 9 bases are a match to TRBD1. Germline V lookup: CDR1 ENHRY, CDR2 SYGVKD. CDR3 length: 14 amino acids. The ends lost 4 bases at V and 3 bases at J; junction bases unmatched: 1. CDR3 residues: CAISGQGDGNTIYF. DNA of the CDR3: TGTGCCATCAGTGGACAGGGGGATGGAAACACCATATATTTT.

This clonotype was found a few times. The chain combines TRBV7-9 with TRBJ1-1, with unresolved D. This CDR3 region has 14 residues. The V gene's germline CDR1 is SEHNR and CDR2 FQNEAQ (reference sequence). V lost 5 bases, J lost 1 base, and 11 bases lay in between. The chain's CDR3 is CASSPNRENTEAFF. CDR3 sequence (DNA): TGTGCCAGCAGCCCTAACAGAGAGAACACTGAAGCTTTCTTT.